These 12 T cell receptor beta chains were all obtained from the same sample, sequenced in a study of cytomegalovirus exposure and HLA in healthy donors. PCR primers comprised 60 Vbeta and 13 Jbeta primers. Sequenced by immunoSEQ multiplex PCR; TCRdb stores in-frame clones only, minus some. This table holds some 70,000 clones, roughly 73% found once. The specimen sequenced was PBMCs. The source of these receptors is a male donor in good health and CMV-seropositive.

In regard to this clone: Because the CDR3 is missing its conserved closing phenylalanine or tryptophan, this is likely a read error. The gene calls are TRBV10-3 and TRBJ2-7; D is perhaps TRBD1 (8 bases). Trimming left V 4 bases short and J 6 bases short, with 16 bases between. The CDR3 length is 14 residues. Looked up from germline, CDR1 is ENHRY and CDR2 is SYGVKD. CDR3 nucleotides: TGTGCCATCAGTGGACAGGGGAGGGTTCGCGAGCAGTACTCC. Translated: CAISGQGRVREQYS.

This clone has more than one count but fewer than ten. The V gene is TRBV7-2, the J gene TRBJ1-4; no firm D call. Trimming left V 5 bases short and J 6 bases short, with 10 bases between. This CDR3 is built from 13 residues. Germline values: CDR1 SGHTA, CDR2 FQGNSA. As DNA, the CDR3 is TGTGCCAGCAGCAATTTCACGGATGAAAAACTGTTTTTT. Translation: CASSNFTDEKLFF.

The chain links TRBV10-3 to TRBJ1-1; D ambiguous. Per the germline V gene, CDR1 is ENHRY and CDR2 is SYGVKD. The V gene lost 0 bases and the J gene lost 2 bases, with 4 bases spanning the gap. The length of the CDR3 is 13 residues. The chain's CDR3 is CAISESANTEAFF. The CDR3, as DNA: TGTGCCATCAGTGAGTCGGCCAACACTGAAGCTTTCTTT.

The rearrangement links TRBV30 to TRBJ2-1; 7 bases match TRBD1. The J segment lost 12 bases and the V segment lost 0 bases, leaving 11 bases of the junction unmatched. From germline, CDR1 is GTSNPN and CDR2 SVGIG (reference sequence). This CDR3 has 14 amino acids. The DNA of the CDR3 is TGTGCCTGGAGTGTGAGGGGGCCTGGCGGAGGGCAGTTCTTC. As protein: CAWSVRGPGGGQFF.

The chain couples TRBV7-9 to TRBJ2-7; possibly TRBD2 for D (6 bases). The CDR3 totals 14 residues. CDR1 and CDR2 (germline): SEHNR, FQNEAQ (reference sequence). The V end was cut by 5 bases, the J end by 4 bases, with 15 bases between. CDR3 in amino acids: CASSVGGTSYEQYF. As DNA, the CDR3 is TGTGCCAGCAGCGTGGGGGGAACGAGTTACGAGCAGTACTTC.

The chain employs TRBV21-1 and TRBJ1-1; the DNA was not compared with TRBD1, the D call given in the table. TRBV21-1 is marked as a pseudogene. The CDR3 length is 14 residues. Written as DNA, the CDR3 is TGTGCCAGCAGCAAATACCAACAGGGGACTGAAGCTTTCTTT. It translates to CASSKYQQGTEAFF.

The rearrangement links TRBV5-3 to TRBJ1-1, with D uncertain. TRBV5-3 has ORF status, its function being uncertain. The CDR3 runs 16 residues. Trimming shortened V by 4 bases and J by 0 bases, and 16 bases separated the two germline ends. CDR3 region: CARSAREGVMNTEAFF. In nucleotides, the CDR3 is TGTGCCAGAAGCGCACGGGAGGGTGTTATGAACACTGAAGCTTTCTTT.

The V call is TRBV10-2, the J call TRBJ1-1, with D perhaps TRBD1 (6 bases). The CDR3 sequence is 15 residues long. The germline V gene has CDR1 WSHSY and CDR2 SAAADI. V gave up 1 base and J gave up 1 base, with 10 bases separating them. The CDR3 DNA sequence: TGCGCCAGCAGTGAGTTGCAGGGGAAGAACACTGAAGCTTTCTTT. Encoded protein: CASSELQGKNTEAFF.

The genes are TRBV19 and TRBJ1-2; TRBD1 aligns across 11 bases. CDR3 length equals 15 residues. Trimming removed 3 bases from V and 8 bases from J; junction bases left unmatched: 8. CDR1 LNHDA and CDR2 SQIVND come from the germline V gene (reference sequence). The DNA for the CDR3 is TGTGCCAGTAGTATGGGGACAGGGGGATTTGTAGGCTACACCTTC. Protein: CASSMGTGGFVGYTF. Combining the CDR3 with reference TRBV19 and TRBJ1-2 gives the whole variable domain DGGITQSPKYLFRKEGQNVTLSCEQNLNHDAMYWYRQDPGQGLRLIYYSQIVNDFQKGDIAEGYSVSREKKESFPLTVTSAQKNPTAFYLCASSMGTGGFVGYTFGSGTRLTVV.

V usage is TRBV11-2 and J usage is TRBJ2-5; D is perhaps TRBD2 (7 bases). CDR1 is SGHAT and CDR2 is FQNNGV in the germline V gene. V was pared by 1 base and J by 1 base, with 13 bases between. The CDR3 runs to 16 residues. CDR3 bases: TGTGCCAGCAGCTTAGTTGGGGGGGCCCCCCAAGAGACCCAGTACTTC. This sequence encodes CASSLVGGAPQETQYF.

The CDR3 coding sequence is TGTGCCAGCAGCTTAGTACTAGCGGGGCCTGGGGAGCAGTACTTC. The encoded protein is CASSLVLAGPGEQYF. The J gene is TRBJ2-7, the V gene TRBV7-8; 10 nucleotides match TRBD2. V was pared by 1 base and J by 7 bases, with 7 bases of the junction left unmatched. This CDR3 is built from 15 residues. Germline V gives CDR1 SGHVS, CDR2 FQNEAQ.

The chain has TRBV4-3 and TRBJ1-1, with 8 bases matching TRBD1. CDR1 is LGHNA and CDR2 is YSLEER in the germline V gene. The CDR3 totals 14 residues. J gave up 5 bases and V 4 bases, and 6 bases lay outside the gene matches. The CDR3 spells CASSPDRGWTEAFF. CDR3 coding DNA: TGCGCCAGCAGCCCCGACAGGGGCTGGACTGAAGCTTTCTTT.